This T cell receptor (beta chain) stems from a study of T cell responses to AZD1222 COVID-19 vaccine. The study, taken as a whole, reports: Nearly half of spike-specific TCRs reportedly go after variant regions that carry no mutations.

Sequencing was performed with immunoSEQ multiplex PCR; in TCRdb, only in-frame clones are kept and a portion is missing. Of about 44,000 clones in the sample, 83% were seen once. Germline CDR1 reads KGHSH; CDR2 reads LQKENI. There are 13 residues in the CDR3. The junction had 1 base not matched to a gene; V was cut back by 4 bases and J by 7 bases. A remark on this clone: Its specificity is not known.

The source is an adult in good health. The starting material was peripheral blood, obtained on day 0 of AZD1222 vaccination. The rearrangement uses TRBV18 and TRBJ1-6; 7 nucleotides match TRBD1. The CDR3 protein is CASSQGQNSPLHF. CDR3 bases: TGTGCCAGCTCACAGGGACAGAATTCACCCCTCCACTTT.